Listed below are T cell receptor beta chains from one sample, sequenced in a study of blood T cell repertoires in COVID-19. Data came from immunoSEQ multiplex PCR; TCRdb stores just in-frame clones and leaves some out. There are some 350,000 clones in the sample; around 88% occur only once, and 2.5% to 3% lies in the top ten. The sequenced material came from peripheral blood. These receptors originate from a man aged 25 to 40 with active or convalescent COVID-19. Both conserved end residues are part of each CDR3. A D gene is named only where the DNA matches it firmly. Rows give clone size only sometimes, using once, few, many, or a class for an expanded clone.

size	V	J	D	DNA	CDR3
few	TRBV9	TRBJ2-1	TRBD1	TGTGCCAGCAGCGTAGTCGTATCCGGGACAGGGAATGAGCAGTTCTTC	CASSVVVSGTGNEQFF
NA	TRBV5-1	TRBJ2-5	TRBD2	TGCGCCAGCAGCTTAGCTGGTAGCGGGAGGGAGACCCAGTACTTC	CASSLAGSGRETQYF
few	TRBV10-3	TRBJ2-7	TRBD1	TGTGCCATCAGTTTGGACAGGGGCTCTCGGGACGAGCAGTACTTC	CAISLDRGSRDEQYF
once	TRBV9	TRBJ2-1	NA	TGTGCCAGCAGCGTGGGGACTCACAATGAGCAGTTCTTC	CASSVGTHNEQFF
NA	TRBV9	TRBJ1-6	NA	TGTGCCAGCAGCGTAGACGGTCGAACGAATTCACCCCTCCACTTT	CASSVDGRTNSPLHF
many	TRBV7-2	TRBJ2-1	TRBD2	TGTGCCAGCAGCTCGACTAGCGGGCAGGGCAATGAGCAGTTCTTC	CASSSTSGQGNEQFF
NA	TRBV18	TRBJ1-5	NA	TGTGCCAGCTCACTCGGGGTGGGAGGCAATCAGCCCCAGCATTTT	CASSLGVGGNQPQHF
NA	TRBV10-3	TRBJ2-3	TRBD2	TGTGCCATCAGTGAGGTAGCGGGGGTGGGCCGGTATTTT	CAISEVAGVGRYF
NA	TRBV19	TRBJ1-1	NA	TGTGCCAGTAGTATAGAGGGGAGGGAAGCTTTCTTT	CASSIEGREAFF
NA	TRBV19	TRBJ2-2	NA	TGTGCCAGTAGTATAGATCAGCAGGGAAGGACCGGGGAGCTGTTTTTT	CASSIDQQGRTGELFF
NA	TRBV18	TRBJ1-1	NA	TGTGCCAGCTCCCCCGGGAGGGGCGCTGAAGCTTTCTTT	CASSPGRGAEAFF
once	TRBV24-1	TRBJ1-2	TRBD1	TGTGCCACCAGTGACGACAGGGGAGGTTATGGCTACACCTTC	CATSDDRGGYGYTF
NA	TRBV18	TRBJ2-5	NA	TGTGCCAGCTCGCTACGCGGCAGACAAGAGACCCAGTACTTC	CASSLRGRQETQYF
NA	TRBV5-1	TRBJ2-6	NA	TGCGCCAGCAGCTTGCTCGGGGCTGGGGCCAACGTCCTGACTTTC	CASSLLGAGANVLTF
NA	TRBV3-1/TRBV3-2	TRBJ1-2	NA	TGTGCCAGCAGCCAAGATCTGAGGGTAGGCGGCTACACCTTC	CASSQDLRVGGYTF
NA	TRBV7-5	TRBJ2-7	NA	TGTGTCAGAAAGCGGCCCACTGGGTACGAGCAGTACTTC	CVRKRPTGYEQYF
NA	TRBV28	TRBJ2-7	TRBD2	TGTGCCCGACGACTAGCGGGGTCCTCCTACGAGCAGTACTTC	CARRLAGSSYEQYF
NA	TRBV2	TRBJ2-7	NA	TGTGCCAGCAGGACCGGTCAGTACGGGGAGCAGTACTTC	CASRTGQYGEQYF
NA	TRBV19	TRBJ1-1	NA	TGTGCCAGTAGTATCCCCAGGGGCCGGAACACTGAAGCTTTCTTT	CASSIPRGRNTEAFF
NA	TRBV28	TRBJ2-7	NA	TGTGCCAGCGAAACAGAACTCTACGAGCAGTACTTC	CASETELYEQYF
NA	TRBV15	TRBJ1-6	NA	TGTGCCACCAGCAGAGATTTCAGCTCCTATAATTCACCCCTCCACTTT	CATSRDFSSYNSPLHF
NA	TRBV7-2	TRBJ1-2	TRBD1	TGTGCCAGCAGCCGGGCAGGGGGGAGTTATGGCTACACCTTC	CASSRAGGSYGYTF
NA	TRBV5-4	TRBJ1-1	NA	TGTGCCAGCACGCTTGGAATGGAGGGGGGGACTGAAGCTTTCTTT	CASTLGMEGGTEAFF
once	TRBV7-9	TRBJ1-5	NA	TGTGCCAGCAGCGCAGGGTTGGGGCCCCAGCATTTT	CASSAGLGPQHF
NA	TRBV30	TRBJ2-3	NA	TGTGCCTGGAGTGTGGGGGGAAGCACAGATACGCAGTATTTT	CAWSVGGSTDTQYF
NA	TRBV15	TRBJ2-3	TRBD1	TGTGCCACCAGCAGTGACAGGGAGACAGATACGCAGTATTTT	CATSSDRETDTQYF
NA	TRBV6-5	TRBJ1-6	NA	TGTGCCAGCAGTTCTCTGAATAGCCCCCAGGGCTCACCCCTCCACTTT	CASSSLNSPQGSPLHF
NA	TRBV7-6	TRBJ2-7	TRBD2	TGTGCCAGCAGCATCTCTAGCGGGAGAATTGGCGAGCAGTACTTC	CASSISSGRIGEQYF
NA	TRBV7-6	TRBJ1-1	NA	TGTGCCAGCAGCTTAGGGGGAGGGGGTAACACTGAAGCTTTCTTT	CASSLGGGGNTEAFF
once	TRBV7-8	TRBJ1-6	TRBD1	TGTGCCAGCAGCCCAAGGACAGGGAGGGCGATGGGTTCACCCCTCCACTTT	CASSPRTGRAMGSPLHF
NA	TRBV2	TRBJ2-1	TRBD2	TGTGCCAGCAGTGTGGAGTTGAGCGGGGGAGCCACCTACAATGAGCAGTTCTTC	CASSVELSGGATYNEQFF
NA	TRBV11-2	TRBJ2-2	TRBD2	TGTGCCAGCAGCTTACTAGCGGCGAACACCGGGGAGCTGTTTTTT	CASSLLAANTGELFF
NA	TRBV5-4	TRBJ1-2	NA	TGTGCCAGCAGCTTGGGCTATACCGGGGGGTCTGGCTACACCTTC	CASSLGYTGGSGYTF
few	TRBV25-1	TRBJ1-5	NA	TGTGCCAGCAGTGACAGGGTCGAGATCAATCAGCCCCAGCATTTT	CASSDRVEINQPQHF
NA	TRBV5-1	TRBJ2-3	TRBD2	TGCGCCAGCAGCTTGGGACTAGCGGAGACAGATACGCAGTATTTT	CASSLGLAETDTQYF
NA	TRBV6-5	TRBJ2-3	NA	TGTGCCAGCGGTTGGGGCAGCACAGATACGCAGTATTTT	CASGWGSTDTQYF
NA	TRBV4-1	TRBJ2-1	TRBD2	TGCGCCAGCAGCCTGGGCCTAGCGGGGGGCCAAAGTCACAATGAGCAGTTCTTC	CASSLGLAGGQSHNEQFF
NA	TRBV25-1	TRBJ2-7	TRBD2	TGTGCCAGCAGCAGAGCGGGAGAAAGACGCGAGCAGTACTTC	CASSRAGERREQYF
NA	TRBV9	TRBJ1-4	TRBD1	TGTGCCAGCAGCTCCAGGACAGGGAGGGGACCTAATGAAAAACTGTTTTTT	CASSSRTGRGPNEKLFF
NA	TRBV5-6	TRBJ2-5	TRBD2	TGTGCCAGCAGCGAGCTGGTAGCGGGGGCCTCCCGAGGGACCCAGTACTTC	CASSELVAGASRGTQYF
NA	TRBV7-6	TRBJ1-3	TRBD1	TGTGCCAGCAGTACTCGGTATTCGGACAGGGGAAACACCATATATTTT	CASSTRYSDRGNTIYF
NA	TRBV5-1	TRBJ2-5	TRBD1	TGCGCCAGCAGCTTGCATGGGACAGGGCAAGAGACCCAGTACTTC	CASSLHGTGQETQYF
NA	TRBV7-4	TRBJ2-5	TRBD2	TGTGCCAGCAGCTTCCGACTAGCGGGAGCTCTTCGGAGGGCCCAGTACTTC	CASSFRLAGALRRAQYF
NA	TRBV30	TRBJ2-7	NA	TGTGCCTGGAGCGGCGGGACAGTTAAGGAGTACGAGCAGTACTTC	CAWSGGTVKEYEQYF
NA	TRBV4-2	TRBJ2-3	TRBD2	TGTGCCAGCAGCCAAGTGATGCGGGGGGGTGGCAGCACAGATACGCAGTATTTT	CASSQVMRGGGSTDTQYF
NA	TRBV28	TRBJ1-5	NA	TGTGCCTCCTACGGGGGGATCAATCAGCCCCAGCATTTT	CASYGGINQPQHF
few	TRBV12-3/TRBV12-4	TRBJ2-3	NA	TGTGCCAGCATGAGAGCGGATACGCAGTATTTT	CASMRADTQYF